This T cell receptor (beta chain) was captured by sequencing in a study of blood T cell repertoires in COVID-19. The overall study: COVID-19 samples, acute and convalescent, were from the United States, Italy and Spain.

Per the original methods: For nucleated cells, counts were estimated from reference gene primer amplification. Assay: immunoSEQ multiplex PCR; the TCRdb copy retains only in-frame clones and omits some. The V and J calls and clone size come from that table; D and trimming were worked out from the DNA. Of 65,000 or so clones listed, approximately 90% are singletons. The TCR comes from a human donor with acute or convalescent COVID-19. The donor label of this sample is uncertain. Sequencing was performed on peripheral blood.

CDR3 region: CASSVEQGETQYF. CDR3 nucleotides: TGTGCCAGCAGCGTAGAGCAGGGGGAGACCCAGTACTTC. V gene TRBV9 combines with J gene TRBJ2-5, with D possibly being TRBD1 (6 bases). Germline CDR1 reads SGDLS; CDR2 reads YYNGEE. This CDR3 region has 13 residues. The ends were cut back, 0 bases at V and 5 bases at J, with 8 bases in the middle.